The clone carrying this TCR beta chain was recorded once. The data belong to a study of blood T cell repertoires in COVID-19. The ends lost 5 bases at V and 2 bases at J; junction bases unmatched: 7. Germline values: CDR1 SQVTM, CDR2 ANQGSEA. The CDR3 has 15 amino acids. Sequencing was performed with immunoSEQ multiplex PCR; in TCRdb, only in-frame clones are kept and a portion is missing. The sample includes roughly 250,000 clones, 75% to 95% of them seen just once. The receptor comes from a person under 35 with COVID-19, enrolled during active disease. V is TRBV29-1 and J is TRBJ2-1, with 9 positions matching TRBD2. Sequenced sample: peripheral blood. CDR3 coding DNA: TGCAGCGTTACACTTAGCGGGAGAACCTACAATGAGCAGTTCTTC. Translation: CSVTLSGRTYNEQFF.